These 30 T cell receptor beta chains were all obtained from the same sample, sequenced in a study of OX40 agonist ivuxolimab in advanced cancers. Assay: immunoSEQ multiplex PCR; the TCRdb copy retains only in-frame clones and omits some. Of tens of thousands of clones detected, approximately 87% appear once; the ten largest clones hold roughly 4.4%. The sequencing used CD4+ or CD8+ T cells sorted from blood, collected in a trial of the OX40 agonist ivuxolimab. The origin of the receptors is an adult with an advanced solid tumor such as melanoma, head and neck, liver or kidney cancer.

This rearrangement joins TRBV28 to TRBJ2-1; possibly TRBD1 for D (7 bases). Germline V gene lookup returns CDR1 MDHEN and CDR2 SYDVKM. The CDR3 is 16 residues long. The V and J ends lost 6 bases and 6 bases respectively, with 21 bases between them. The CDR3 region has the DNA TGTGCCAGCAGAGAAATCAGGGGGGCCACATCCAATGAGCAGTTCTTC. Protein: CASREIRGATSNEQFF.

The V gene is TRBV18, the J gene TRBJ1-4, with 7 bases that match TRBD1. Looked up from germline, CDR1 is KGHSH and CDR2 is LQKENI. With 1 base clipped from V and 7 bases from J, the junction kept 6 bases outside the gene matches. This CDR3 spans 15 amino acids. DNA of the CDR3: TGTGCCAGCTCACCACTACAGGGGCGGGGTGAAAAACTGTTTTTT. Amino acid sequence: CASSPLQGRGEKLFF.

The chain combines TRBV2 with TRBJ1-1; D remains unclear. V lost 8 bases to trimming and J lost 1 base, with 20 bases between them. The CDR3 loop spans 16 amino acids. In germline, CDR1 is SNHLY, CDR2 FYNNEI. The CDR3 region has the DNA TGTGCCAGCCGGAGGGATATCTGGGCCGGGAACACTGAAGCTTTCTTT. It yields the protein CASRRDIWAGNTEAFF.

The chain is built from TRBV18 and TRBJ1-5; 7 nucleotides match TRBD1. Germline V gene lookup returns CDR1 KGHSH and CDR2 LQKENI. Trimming removed 2 bases from V and 4 bases from J; junction bases left unmatched: 5. The CDR3 totals 15 residues. The CDR3 reads CASSPDRVGNQPQHF. The CDR3 DNA is TGTGCCAGCTCACCAGACAGGGTGGGTAATCAGCCCCAGCATTTT.

The rearrangement uses TRBV11-3 and TRBJ2-1, with D perhaps matching TRBD2 (6 bases). Germline CDR1 is SGHNT and CDR2 is YENEEA. CDR3 length: 16 residues. Trimming left V 3 bases short and J 0 bases short, with 12 bases between. DNA for the CDR3: TGTGCCAGCAGCTTCGGAGGGACGATCTCCTACAATGAGCAGTTCTTC. Residues: CASSFGGTISYNEQFF.

The chain couples TRBV11-2 to TRBJ1-2; unclear D gene. The CDR3 runs 13 residues. V lost 5 bases to trimming and J lost 3 bases, with 10 bases between them. Germline CDR1 and CDR2: SGHAT and FQNNGV. CDR3 amino acids: CASSLTQYYGYTF. The CDR3 nucleotides read TGTGCCAGCAGCCTGACACAGTACTATGGCTACACCTTC.

As to this clone: The germline gene is not matched at one end of the junction; a read error may be the cause. This sequence joins TRBV28 and TRBJ1-1; 10 positions agree with TRBD1. This CDR3 region has 18 residues. Germline CDR1 is MDHEN and CDR2 is SYDVKM. The CDR3 DNA reads as TGTGCCGGCAGTCCCGTAGGGAATGACAGGGGGCAGAACACTGAAGCTTTCTTT. Amino acids: CAGSPVGNDRGQNTEAFF.

The chain recombines TRBV5-1 with TRBJ2-7; no reliable D call. This CDR3 has 14 amino acids. CDR1 and CDR2 from the germline V gene are SGHRS and YFSETQ. Trimming stripped 6 bases from V and 0 bases from J, with 13 bases between. CDR3 sequence reads: CASTQDGASYEQYF. The CDR3 bases are TGCGCCAGCACCCAGGACGGCGCCTCCTACGAGCAGTACTTC.

The count of this clone is one. This CDR3 is CASSPRGRGVTDTQYF. DNA for the CDR3: TGTGCCAGCAGCCCCCGGGGGCGGGGGGTCACAGATACGCAGTATTTT. The chain recombines TRBV9 with TRBJ2-3; TRBD2 aligns across 8 bases. This CDR3 has 16 residues. Per the germline V gene, CDR1 is SGDLS and CDR2 is YYNGEE. J lost 2 bases, V lost 4 bases, and 9 bases had no gene match. Drawing the rest from reference TRBV9 and TRBJ2-3, the complete variable domain is DSGVTQTPKHLITATGQRVTLRCSPRSGDLSVYWYQQSLDQGLQFLIQYYNGEERAKGNILERFSAQQFPDLHSELNLSSLELGDSALYFCASSPRGRGVTDTQYFGPGTRLTVL.

This sequence joins TRBV7-9 and TRBJ2-5; 11 positions agree with TRBD2. This CDR3 region has 14 residues. Germline CDR1 reads SEHNR; CDR2 reads FQNEAQ (reference sequence). The V and J ends lost 5 bases and 3 bases, in that order; junction bases with no gene match: 2. The CDR3 DNA is TGTGCCAGCAGCCCGGGACTAGCGGAAGAGACCCAGTACTTC. Translating gives CASSPGLAEETQYF. Drawing the rest from reference TRBV7-9 and TRBJ2-5, the complete variable domain is DTGVSQNPRHKITKRGQNVTFRCDPISEHNRLYWYRQTLGQGPEFLTYFQNEAQLEKSRLLSDRFSAERPKGSFSTLEIQRTEQGDSAMYLCASSPGLAEETQYFGPGTRLLVL.

V usage is TRBV7-8 and J usage is TRBJ1-2; a weak D match, TRBD1 (5 bases). This CDR3 contains 16 residues. Per the germline V gene, CDR1 is SGHVS and CDR2 is FQNEAQ. The ends were cut back, 4 bases at V and 0 bases at J, with 15 bases in the middle. For the CDR3, the DNA is TGTGCCAGCAGCTCCGTGGGGCAGACAACTAACTATGGCTACACCTTC. Translation gives CASSSVGQTTNYGYTF.

The chain uses TRBV7-9 and TRBJ2-5, with D perhaps assigned TRBD1 or TRBD2 (6 bases each). The V end was cut by 5 bases, the J end by 5 bases, with 15 bases between. Germline loops: CDR1 SEHNR, CDR2 FQNEAQ (reference sequence). There are 14 residues in the CDR3. The CDR3 spells CASSASGARETQYF. CDR3 nucleotide sequence: TGTGCCAGCAGCGCTTCGGGGGCTCGGGAGACCCAGTACTTC.

A single count supports this clone. V and J are TRBV28 and TRBJ2-7, with a weak D call TRBD2 (5 bases). Germline loops: CDR1 MDHEN, CDR2 SYDVKM. With 7 bases removed from V and 2 bases from J, the gap between germline ends came to 6 bases. The length of the CDR3 is 11 residues. This CDR3 reads CASTRAYEQYF. CDR3 coding DNA: TGTGCCAGCACGAGGGCCTACGAGCAGTACTTC.

The rearrangement links TRBV4-1 to TRBJ2-1; the D is unclear. This CDR3 region has 15 residues. Germline V gene data show CDR1 as MGHRA and CDR2 as YSYEKL. V was trimmed by 1 base and J by 7 bases, leaving 14 bases between them. This chain's CDR3 is CASSQAGLVGNEQFF. In DNA, the CDR3 is TGCGCCAGCAGCCAAGCGGGCCTCGTAGGAAATGAGCAGTTCTTC.

The chain joins TRBV9 to TRBJ1-2; D is possibly TRBD1 (6 bases). The V and J ends lost 0 bases and 8 bases respectively, with 14 bases between them. The germline gives CDR1 SGDLS, CDR2 YYNGEE. The CDR3 runs 14 residues. The CDR3 is CASSVVGAPGGYTF. The CDR3 bases are TGTGCCAGCAGCGTAGTGGGGGCCCCGGGGGGCTACACCTTC.

CDR3 in amino acids: CASSPWTGNIQYF. CDR3 DNA sequence: TGTGCCAGCAGCCCCTGGACAGGAAACATTCAGTACTTC. The chain recombines TRBV5-4 with TRBJ2-4; 7 bases line up with TRBD1. This CDR3 contains 13 residues. Germline V gene lookup returns CDR1 SGHNT and CDR2 YYREEE (reference sequence). V shed 4 bases and J 6 bases; nucleotides not matched to a gene: 4.

This clone was detected only a few times. An end of the junction differs from the germline gene, which may be a read error. The chain combines TRBV11-3 with TRBJ2-2, with unresolved D. The CDR3 totals 15 residues. Germline V gene lookup returns CDR1 SGHNT and CDR2 YENEEA. The CDR3 DNA reads as TGTGCCAGCAGCATAGAGGACCCGGACACCGGGGAGCTGTTTTTT. Encoded protein: CASSIEDPDTGELFF.

V usage is TRBV2 and J usage is TRBJ1-2; 7 bases align to TRBD1. CDR1 SNHLY and CDR2 FYNNEI come from the germline V gene. Trimming cost V 3 bases and J 2 bases; bases outside gene matches: 0. The CDR3 length is 13 residues. The CDR3 sequence is CASSEDRNYGYTF. The CDR3 DNA reads as TGTGCCAGCAGTGAGGACAGGAACTATGGCTACACCTTC. The complete variable domain, with remaining parts taken from reference TRBV2 and TRBJ1-2, reads EPEVTQTPSHQVTQMGQEVILRCVPISNHLYFYWYRQILGQKVEFLVSFYNNEISEKSEIFDDQFSVERPDGSNFTLKIRSTKLEDSAMYFCASSEDRNYGYTFGSGTRLTVV.

This rearrangement joins TRBV5-6 to TRBJ1-3, with D hard to call. V was shortened by 3 bases and J by 0 bases, with 16 bases between the two germline ends. Germline CDR1 and CDR2: SGHDT and YYEEEE. The length of the CDR3 is 17 residues. Here the CDR3 DNA reads TGTGCCAGCAGCTCAAGGCTCGGTAAGGACTCTGGAAACACCATATATTTT. It codes for CASSSRLGKDSGNTIYF. The full variable domain, rest sourced from reference TRBV5-6 and TRBJ1-3, is DAGVTQSPTHLIKTRGQQVTLRCSPKSGHDTVSWYQQALGQGPQFIFQYYEEEERQRGNFPDRFSGHQFPNYSSELNVNALLLGDSALYLCASSSRLGKDSGNTIYFGEGSWLTVV.

V gene TRBV7-3 combines with J gene TRBJ2-6, with D perhaps matching TRBD1 (5 bases). Germline V gene data show CDR1 as SGHTA and CDR2 as FQGTGA. Trimming took 0 bases from V and 1 from J, leaving 13 bases between them. The CDR3 consists of 18 residues. The CDR3 DNA follows: TGTGCCAGCAGCTTAACAGGCAGGGCTTTGTCTGGGGCCAACGTCCTGACTTTC. This gives the protein CASSLTGRALSGANVLTF.

The CDR3: CASSRDYRQETQYF. The CDR3 DNA sequence: TGTGCCAGCAGTAGGGACTACCGCCAAGAGACCCAGTACTTC. The chain links TRBV6-1 to TRBJ2-5; 7 bases are a match to TRBD2. Losses at the gene ends were 5 bases for V and 1 base for J; bases not matched to a gene: 4. Germline-derived CDR1 and CDR2 are MNHNS and SASEGT. The CDR3 is made up of 14 amino acids.

The DNA for the CDR3 is TGTGCCAGCAGTGACGGATCCCGCCGGACTGAAGCTTTCTTT. Its translation is CASSDGSRRTEAFF. The V call is TRBV6-1, the J call TRBJ1-1; no clear D gene. V was cut by 3 bases and J by 5 bases, with 13 bases left in between. This CDR3 has 14 residues. Per the germline V gene, CDR1 is MNHNS and CDR2 is SASEGT.

This sequence joins TRBV6-5 and TRBJ2-3, with D uncertain. The germline V gene has CDR1 MNHEY and CDR2 SVGAGI. V was pared by 6 bases and J by 4 bases, with 11 bases between. This CDR3 contains 13 residues. CDR3 loop: CASSRASSDTQYF. CDR3 DNA sequence: TGTGCCAGCAGCCGGGCAAGTTCAGATACGCAGTATTTT.

The CDR3 coding sequence is TGCAGCGTCGTGAGCCCCGGCGAGACCCAGTACTTC. Amino acids: CSVVSPGETQYF. The chain uses TRBV29-1 and TRBJ2-5; D is unclear. Trimming removed 6 bases at V and 5 bases at J, with 13 bases between. The CDR3 runs to 12 residues. Germline V gives CDR1 SQVTM, CDR2 ANQGSEA.

This clone was counted a few times. This chain connects TRBV25-1 to TRBJ2-7, with TRBD2 identical over 8 bases. J gave up 3 bases and V 0 bases, and 7 bases lay outside the gene matches. Germline CDR1 reads MGHDK; CDR2 reads SYGVNS. The CDR3 is 16 residues long. The CDR3 loop is CASSEYGAGADYEQYF. In nucleotides, the CDR3 is TGTGCCAGCAGTGAATACGGAGCGGGGGCCGACTACGAGCAGTACTTC.

V is TRBV18 and J is TRBJ2-5, with D perhaps being TRBD1 or TRBD2 (5 bases each). The CDR3 runs 15 residues. V gave up 1 base and J gave up 1 base, with 10 bases separating them. From germline, CDR1 is KGHSH and CDR2 LQKENI. The CDR3 DNA reads as TGTGCCAGCTCACCACTGGGACGGTTCCAAGAGACCCAGTACTTC. Its protein product is CASSPLGRFQETQYF.

The chain recombines TRBV19 with TRBJ2-3, with TRBD2 as a possible D gene (6 bases). The germline CDR1 and CDR2 sequences are LNHDA and SQIVND (reference sequence). The CDR3 runs to 14 residues. V lost 7 bases to trimming and J lost 2 bases, with 13 bases between them. The CDR3 is CASMRASDTDTQYF. The CDR3 DNA reads TGTGCCAGTATGAGGGCTAGCGACACAGATACGCAGTATTTT.

This clone was counted only a few times. The chain has TRBV2 and TRBJ1-6; the D gene is possibly TRBD1 (6 bases). The germline V gene encodes CDR1 SNHLY and CDR2 FYNNEI. Trimming stripped 6 bases from V and 5 bases from J, with 14 bases between. The CDR3 is 15 residues long. CDR3 bases: TGTGCCAGCAGATCTAGGGACACAAATAATTCACCCCTCCACTTT. This translates into CASRSRDTNNSPLHF.

The chain employs TRBV10-2 and TRBJ2-2; D unresolved. V lost 6 bases and J lost 6, with 20 bases in between. Germline CDR1 is WSHSY and CDR2 is SAAADI. The CDR3 totals 16 residues. This chain's CDR3 is CASSGVGSTPAGELFF. The CDR3 DNA reads TGCGCCAGCAGCGGAGTGGGGTCTACCCCAGCCGGGGAGCTGTTTTTT.

The gene calls are TRBV19 and TRBJ2-7; TRBD1 agrees at 10 bases. Germline assignment: CDR1 LNHDA and CDR2 SQIVND (reference sequence). CDR3 size: 14 residues. The V gene end was trimmed by 1 base and the J gene end by 7 bases; junction bases not matched to a gene: 4. DNA of the CDR3: TGTGCCAGTAGTATAGGACAGGGGGCGCGAGAGCAGTACTTC. Its translation is CASSIGQGAREQYF.